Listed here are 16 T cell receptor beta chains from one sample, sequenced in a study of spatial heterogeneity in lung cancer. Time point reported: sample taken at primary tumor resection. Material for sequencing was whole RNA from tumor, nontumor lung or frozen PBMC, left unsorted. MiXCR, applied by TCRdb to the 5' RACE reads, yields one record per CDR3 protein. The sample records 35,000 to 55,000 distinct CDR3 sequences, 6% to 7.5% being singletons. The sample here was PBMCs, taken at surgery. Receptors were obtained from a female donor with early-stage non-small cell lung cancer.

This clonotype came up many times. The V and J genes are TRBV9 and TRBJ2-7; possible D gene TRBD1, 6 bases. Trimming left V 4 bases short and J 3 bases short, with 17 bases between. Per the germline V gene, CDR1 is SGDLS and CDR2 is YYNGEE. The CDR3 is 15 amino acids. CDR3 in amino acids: CASSPQPGAFYEQYF. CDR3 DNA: TGTGCCAGCAGCCCTCAACCAGGGGCCTTCTACGAGCAGTACTTC. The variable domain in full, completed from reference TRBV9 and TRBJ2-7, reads DSGVTQTPKHLITATGQRVTLRCSPRSGDLSVYWYQQSLDQGLQFLIQYYNGEERAKGNILERFSAQQFPDLHSELNLSSLELGDSALYFCASSPQPGAFYEQYFGPGTRLTVT.

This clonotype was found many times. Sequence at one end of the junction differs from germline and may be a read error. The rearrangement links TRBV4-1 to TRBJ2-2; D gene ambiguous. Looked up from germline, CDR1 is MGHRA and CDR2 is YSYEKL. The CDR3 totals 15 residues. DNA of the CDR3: TGCGCCAGCTGCCACCGGGTCCTGAACACCGGGGAGCTGTTTTTT. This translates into CASCHRVLNTGELFF.

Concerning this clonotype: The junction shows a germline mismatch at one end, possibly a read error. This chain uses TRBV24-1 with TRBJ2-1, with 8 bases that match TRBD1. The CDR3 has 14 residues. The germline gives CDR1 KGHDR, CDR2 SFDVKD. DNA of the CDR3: TGTGCCACCGGTGAGGACAGGGCCTACAATGAGCAGTTCTTC. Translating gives CATGEDRAYNEQFF.

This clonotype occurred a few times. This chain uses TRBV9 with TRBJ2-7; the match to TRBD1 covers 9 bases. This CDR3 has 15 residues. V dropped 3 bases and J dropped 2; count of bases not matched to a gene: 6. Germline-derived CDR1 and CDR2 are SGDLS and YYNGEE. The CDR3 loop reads CASSEGTGPTYEQYF. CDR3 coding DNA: TGTGCCAGCAGCGAAGGGACAGGGCCTACCTACGAGCAGTACTTC.

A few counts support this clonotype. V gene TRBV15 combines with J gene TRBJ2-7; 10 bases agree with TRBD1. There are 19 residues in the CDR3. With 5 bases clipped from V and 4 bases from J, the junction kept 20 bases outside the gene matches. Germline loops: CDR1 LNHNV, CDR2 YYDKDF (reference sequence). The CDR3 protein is CATSPEGDRGLSHLYEQYF. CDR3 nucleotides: TGTGCCACCAGCCCGGAGGGGGACAGGGGACTTTCGCACTTGTACGAGCAGTACTTC. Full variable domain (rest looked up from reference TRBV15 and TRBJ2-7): DAMVIQNPRYQVTQFGKPVTLSCSQTLNHNVMYWYQQKSSQAPKLLFHYYDKDFNNEADTPDNFQSRRPNTSFCFLDIRSPGLGDTAMYLCATSPEGDRGLSHLYEQYFGPGTRLTVT.

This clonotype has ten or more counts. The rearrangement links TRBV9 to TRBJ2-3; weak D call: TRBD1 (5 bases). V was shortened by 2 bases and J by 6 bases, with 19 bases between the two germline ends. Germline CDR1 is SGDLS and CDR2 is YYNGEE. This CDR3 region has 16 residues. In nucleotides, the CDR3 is TGTGCCAGCAGCGTGGCCGGACGCAGGGTTGGGGATACGCAGTATTTT. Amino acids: CASSVAGRRVGDTQYF.

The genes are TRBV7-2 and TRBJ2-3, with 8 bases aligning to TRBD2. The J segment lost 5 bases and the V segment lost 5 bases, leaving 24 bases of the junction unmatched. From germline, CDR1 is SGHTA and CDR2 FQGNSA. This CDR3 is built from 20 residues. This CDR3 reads CASSDPKRRRGESGRDTQYF. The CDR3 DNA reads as TGTGCCAGCAGCGACCCTAAAAGGAGGCGGGGGGAGTCCGGAAGAGATACGCAGTATTTT.

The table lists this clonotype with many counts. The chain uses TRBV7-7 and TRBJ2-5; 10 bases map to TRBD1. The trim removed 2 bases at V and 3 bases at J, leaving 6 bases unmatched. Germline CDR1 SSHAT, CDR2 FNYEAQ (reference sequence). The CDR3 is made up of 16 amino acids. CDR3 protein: CASSLSTGTGEETQYF. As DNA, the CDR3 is TGTGCCAGCAGCTTATCCACCGGGACAGGGGAAGAGACCCAGTACTTC.

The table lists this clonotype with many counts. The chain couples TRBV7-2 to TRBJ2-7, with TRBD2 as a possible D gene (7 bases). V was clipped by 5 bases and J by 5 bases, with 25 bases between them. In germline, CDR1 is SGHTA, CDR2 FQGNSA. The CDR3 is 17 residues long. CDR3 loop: CASSARSPGGYGDEQYF. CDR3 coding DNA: TGTGCCAGCAGCGCAAGATCTCCGGGGGGCTATGGAGACGAGCAGTACTTC.

The CDR3 here is CASSLGDRADCFF. CDR3 DNA: TGTGCCAGCAGCTTGGGGGACCGAGCAGACTGCTTCTTC. The gene calls are TRBV11-3 and TRBJ2-1; D tentatively reads TRBD1 or TRBD2 (5 bases each). V was cut by 3 bases and J by 16 bases, with 19 bases left in between. From germline, CDR1 is SGHNT and CDR2 YENEEA. The CDR3 runs to 13 residues.

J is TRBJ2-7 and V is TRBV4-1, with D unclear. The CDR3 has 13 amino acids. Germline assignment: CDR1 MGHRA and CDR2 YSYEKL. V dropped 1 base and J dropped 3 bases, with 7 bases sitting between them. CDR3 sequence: CASSQASFYEQYF. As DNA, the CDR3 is TGCGCCAGCAGCCAAGCCAGTTTCTACGAGCAGTACTTC.

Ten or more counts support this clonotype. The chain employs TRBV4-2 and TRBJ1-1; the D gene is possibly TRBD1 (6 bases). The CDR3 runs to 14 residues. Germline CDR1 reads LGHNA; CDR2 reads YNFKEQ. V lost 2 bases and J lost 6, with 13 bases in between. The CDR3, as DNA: TGTGCCAGCAGCCAAAGTAGTCAGGGGCCTGAAGCTTTCTTT. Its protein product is CASSQSSQGPEAFF.

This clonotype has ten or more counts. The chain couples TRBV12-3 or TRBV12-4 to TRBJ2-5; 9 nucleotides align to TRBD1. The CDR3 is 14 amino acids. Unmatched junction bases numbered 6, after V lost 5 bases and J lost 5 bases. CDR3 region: CASSPGTGFETQYF. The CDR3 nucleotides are TGTGCCAGCAGTCCCGGGACAGGGTTTGAGACCCAGTACTTC.

DNA of the CDR3: TGTGCCAGCAGCTTAGAGGAGGGTACAGATACGCAGTATTTT. Its translation: CASSLEEGTDTQYF. This rearrangement joins TRBV5-4 to TRBJ2-3, with D possibly being TRBD2 (6 bases). Between the trimmed V and J ends, which lost 2 bases and 3 bases, there was a span of 10 bases. From germline, CDR1 is SGHNT and CDR2 YYREEE (reference sequence). This CDR3 has 14 residues.

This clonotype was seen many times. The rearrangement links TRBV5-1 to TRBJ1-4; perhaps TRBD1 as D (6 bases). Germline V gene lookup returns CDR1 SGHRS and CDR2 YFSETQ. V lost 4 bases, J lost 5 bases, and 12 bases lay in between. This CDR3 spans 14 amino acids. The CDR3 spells CASSPGATNEKLFF. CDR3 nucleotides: TGCGCCAGCAGCCCAGGGGCCACGAATGAAAAACTGTTTTTT.

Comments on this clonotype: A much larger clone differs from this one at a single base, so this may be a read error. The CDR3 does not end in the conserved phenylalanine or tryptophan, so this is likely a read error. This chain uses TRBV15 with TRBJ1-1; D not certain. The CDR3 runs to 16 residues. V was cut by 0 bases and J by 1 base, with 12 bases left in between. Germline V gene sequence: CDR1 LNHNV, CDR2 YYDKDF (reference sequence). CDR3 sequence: CATSRERVLGNTEAFS. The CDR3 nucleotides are TGTGCCACCAGCAGAGAGAGGGTCCTGGGGAACACTGAAGCTTTCTCT.